The rows below give T cell receptor beta chains drawn from one sample of a study of T cell responses to AZD1222 COVID-19 vaccine. Profiled with immunoSEQ multiplex PCR; TCRdb holds only in-frame clones, not every one. The data contain around 70,000 clones, 88% of them singletons. This sample comprised peripheral blood, obtained on day 0 of AZD1222 vaccination. These receptors were obtained from an adult in good health. The CDR3 runs from the conserved cysteine through the conserved F or W. A D gene is named only where the DNA matches it firmly. The size field is filled for only some rows; it gives once, few, many or a size class.

TRBV2	-	TRBJ2-7	12	-	CASSPGINEQYF	TGTGCCAGCTCCCCGGGGATCAACGAGCAGTACTTC
TRBV10-1	-	TRBJ1-1	12	-	CASSSGQFEAFF	TGCGCCAGCAGTTCCGGACAGTTTGAAGCTTTCTTT
TRBV19	-	TRBJ2-7	13	-	CASSFRSNYEQYF	TGTGCCAGTAGTTTCCGAAGTAACTACGAGCAGTACTTC
TRBV5-1	-	TRBJ1-1	18	-	CASSLGDLRLHMNTEAFF	TGCGCCAGCAGCTTGGGTGACCTACGATTACACATGAACACTGAAGCTTTCTTT
TRBV7-3	-	TRBJ1-1	15	TRBD1	CASSRTTGTATEAFF	TGTGCCAGCAGCCGGACGACCGGGACAGCTACTGAAGCTTTCTTT
TRBV2	-	TRBJ2-1	14	-	CASSDTVSYNEQFF	TGTGCCAGCAGTGACACGGTCTCCTACAATGAGCAGTTCTTC
TRBV2	-	TRBJ1-6	15	-	CASSESGAYNSPLHF	TGTGCCAGCAGTGAATCCGGGGCCTATAATTCACCCCTCCACTTT
TRBV5-1	-	TRBJ2-1	15	TRBD2	CASKRLAGPYNEQFF	TGCGCCAGCAAAAGACTAGCGGGCCCCTACAATGAGCAGTTCTTC
TRBV7-2	-	TRBJ2-2	15	-	CASSPTTSNTGELFF	TGTGCCAGCAGCCCCACTACCTCGAACACCGGGGAGCTGTTTTTT
TRBV5-1	few	TRBJ2-3	15	-	CASSFKPGITDTQYF	TGCGCCAGCAGCTTTAAACCCGGGATCACAGATACGCAGTATTTT
TRBV11-2	-	TRBJ1-2	14	TRBD1	CASSPLTGNYGYTF	TGTGCCAGCAGCCCACTGACAGGGAACTATGGCTACACCTTC
TRBV7-9	-	TRBJ2-3	16	-	CASSTTGLPGPDTQYF	TGTGCCAGCAGCACCACGGGACTCCCTGGCCCAGATACGCAGTATTTT
TRBV9	-	TRBJ1-1	14	-	CASSPRWLNTEAFF	TGTGCCAGCAGCCCCAGATGGCTGAACACTGAAGCTTTCTTT
TRBV11-2	-	TRBJ1-2	14	-	CASNHPRTPNGYTF	TGTGCCAGCAACCACCCCCGGACGCCCAATGGCTACACCTTC
TRBV3-1/TRBV3-2	-	TRBJ1-2	13	TRBD1	CASSQTDRGGYTF	TGTGCCAGCAGCCAGACAGACAGGGGCGGCTACACCTTC
TRBV11-2	-	TRBJ1-1	13	-	CASSQGRNTEAFF	TGTGCCAGCAGCCAAGGCAGAAACACTGAAGCTTTCTTT
TRBV1	once	TRBJ1-4	16	-	CTSSPGTGAAGSELFF	TGCACCAGCAGCCCCGGGACAGGGGCCGCCGGGTCGGAACTGTTTTTT
TRBV6-1	-	TRBJ1-1	14	-	CASSQEDRNTEAFF	TGTGCCAGCAGTCAGGAGGACAGGAACACTGAAGCTTTCTTT
TRBV5-1	-	TRBJ1-6	15	-	CASSLVEGRNSPLHF	TGCGCCAGCAGCCTAGTAGAGGGCCGTAATTCACCCCTCCACTTT
TRBV7-9	-	TRBJ2-7	16	TRBD2	CASSLDGWEGQSEQYF	TGTGCCAGCAGCTTAGACGGGTGGGAGGGCCAATCCGAGCAGTACTTC
TRBV4-1	-	TRBJ2-3	16	TRBD2	CASSQLGLAGADTQYF	TGCGCCAGCAGCCAACTGGGACTAGCGGGAGCAGATACGCAGTATTTT
TRBV6-2/TRBV6-3	few	TRBJ2-6	15	-	CASSSTPSGANVLTF	TGTGCCAGCAGTAGCACCCCCTCTGGGGCCAACGTCCTGACTTTC
TRBV6-2/TRBV6-3	few	TRBJ1-2	15	-	CASSRRQLGGYGYTF	TGTGCCAGCAGTCGGCGACAGTTAGGTGGTTATGGCTACACCTTC
TRBV30	-	TRBJ1-5	13	-	CAWSEGANQPQHF	TGTGCCTGGAGTGAGGGTGCCAATCAGCCCCAGCATTTT
TRBV6-6	-	TRBJ2-5	12	-	CASSARDQTQYF	TGTGCCAGCAGTGCTCGGGACCAGACCCAGTACTTC
TRBV27	-	TRBJ2-7	12	-	CASSARGKVWDF	TGTGCCAGCAGCGCGAGGGGGAAGGTATGGGACTTC
TRBV24-1	-	TRBJ2-1	16	-	CATSDFAGSSYNEQFF	TGTGCCACCAGTGATTTTGCGGGGAGCTCCTACAATGAGCAGTTCTTC
TRBV5-1	-	TRBJ2-1	14	TRBD2	CASRTSGSYNEQFF	TGCGCCAGCAGGACTAGCGGGTCCTACAATGAGCAGTTCTTC
TRBV7-8	-	TRBJ1-6	12	-	CASSFANSPLHF	TGTGCCAGCAGCTTTGCTAATTCACCCCTCCACTTT
TRBV1	-	TRBJ2-7	11	-	CTSSRSYEQYF	TGCACCAGCAGCCGCTCCTACGAGCAGTACTTC
TRBV12-3/TRBV12-4	-	TRBJ1-2	13	TRBD1	CASSLGQLYGYTF	TGTGCCAGCAGTTTGGGACAGCTCTATGGCTACACCTTC
TRBV5-5	-	TRBJ2-7	18	TRBD2	CASSSSGTIVAGAYEQYF	TGTGCCAGCAGCTCCTCCGGGACTATAGTAGCGGGGGCCTACGAGCAGTACTTC
TRBV2	few	TRBJ2-1	17	TRBD2	CASSYSGLAGVYNEQFF	TGTGCCAGCAGTTACTCGGGACTAGCGGGAGTCTACAATGAGCAGTTCTTC
TRBV13	-	TRBJ2-7	13	TRBD1	CASSLGQTYEQYF	TGTGCCAGCAGCCTGGGACAGACGTACGAGCAGTACTTC
TRBV7-2	-	TRBJ2-3	16	-	CASSLGPGTSTDTQYF	TGTGCCAGCAGCTTAGGTCCCGGGACTAGCACAGATACGCAGTATTTT
TRBV28	-	TRBJ2-1	15	TRBD2	CASSSPGLAFDEQFF	TGTGCCAGCAGTTCACCGGGACTAGCTTTCGATGAGCAGTTCTTC
TRBV6-5	-	TRBJ1-1	13	-	CASSSSGTTEAFF	TGTGCCAGCAGTTCTTCCGGGACAACTGAAGCTTTCTTT
TRBV24-1	-	TRBJ2-3	13	-	CATSDSSTDTQYF	TGTGCCACCAGTGATTCGAGCACAGATACGCAGTATTTT
TRBV18	-	TRBJ2-2	15	TRBD2	CASSPAGTTTGELFF	TGTGCCAGCTCACCAGCCGGGACTACCACCGGGGAGCTGTTTTTT
TRBV2	-	TRBJ2-7	17	-	CASSDSRWVQGSYEQYF	TGTGCCAGCAGCGACAGTCGCTGGGTCCAGGGTTCCTACGAGCAGTACTTC
TRBV28	-	TRBJ1-1	13	TRBD1	CASWDRGNTEAFF	TGTGCCAGTTGGGACAGGGGTAACACTGAAGCTTTCTTT
TRBV5-1	-	TRBJ2-5	14	-	CASSFPGIQETQYF	TGCGCCAGCAGCTTTCCAGGGATTCAAGAGACCCAGTACTTC
TRBV24-1	-	TRBJ2-1	15	TRBD2	CATAGAETSGREQFF	TGTGCCACCGCAGGGGCTGAGACTAGCGGGAGAGAGCAGTTCTTC